This note documents a single T cell receptor beta chain sequence. Its target is not known. The protocol was immunoSEQ multiplex PCR, while the TCRdb copy is restricted to in-frame clones and leaves out a portion. The repertoire consists of thousands of clones, with around 22% occurring once and the leading ten covering 26%. The data originate from a study of T cells in localized non-small cell lung cancer. General study points: Because researchers sequenced only one region of the tumor, heterogeneity is still possible. Among the tissues sampled, uninvolved adjacent lung had the highest T cell clonality, above tumor.

V was cut by 3 bases and J by 0 bases, with 12 bases left in between. The CDR3 contains 16 residues. The germline V gene has CDR1 LNHDA and CDR2 SQIVND (reference sequence). The V call is TRBV19, the J call TRBJ1-3; the D is unclear. The specimen comprised lung tumor tissue, sampled before any cancer treatment. The origin of this receptor is a man aged 40-75 years with stage I lung adenocarcinoma. DNA of the CDR3: TGTGCCAGTAGTATTCCGGGTAGGAGCTCTGGAAACACCATATATTTT. It encodes CASSIPGRSSGNTIYF. Full variable domain (missing parts from reference TRBV19 and TRBJ1-3): DGGITQSPKYLFRKEGQNVTLSCEQNLNHDAMYWYRQDPGQGLRLIYYSQIVNDFQKGDIAEGYSVSREKKESFPLTVTSAQKNPTAFYLCASSIPGRSSGNTIYFGEGSWLTVV.